This TCR beta chain was observed in a study of cytomegalovirus exposure and HLA in healthy donors. Study findings and constraints: Roughly even sequencing depth across donors was the assumption behind the presence/absence analyses.

PCR primers comprised 60 Vbeta and 13 Jbeta primers. Libraries were prepared by immunoSEQ multiplex PCR; TCRdb keeps only in-frame clonotypes and omits some of them. This sample has approximately 85,000 clones; about four fifths occur once, and the top ten carry about 7.3%. Donors consisted of healthy bone marrow donors. This CDR3 spans 16 amino acids. Trimming removed 0 bases at V and 0 bases at J, with 6 bases between. Germline-derived CDR1 and CDR2 are MNHEY and SVGAGI. On this clone: What it recognizes is unknown.

The genes are TRBV6-5 and TRBJ2-6, with no clear D. Sequencing input: PBMCs. The clonotype was recovered from a man aged 30 to 45 in good health and CMV-seronegative. The CDR3 here is CASSYSSSSGANVLTF. CDR3 sequence (DNA): TGTGCCAGCAGTTACTCTTCGAGCTCTGGGGCCAACGTCCTGACTTTC.